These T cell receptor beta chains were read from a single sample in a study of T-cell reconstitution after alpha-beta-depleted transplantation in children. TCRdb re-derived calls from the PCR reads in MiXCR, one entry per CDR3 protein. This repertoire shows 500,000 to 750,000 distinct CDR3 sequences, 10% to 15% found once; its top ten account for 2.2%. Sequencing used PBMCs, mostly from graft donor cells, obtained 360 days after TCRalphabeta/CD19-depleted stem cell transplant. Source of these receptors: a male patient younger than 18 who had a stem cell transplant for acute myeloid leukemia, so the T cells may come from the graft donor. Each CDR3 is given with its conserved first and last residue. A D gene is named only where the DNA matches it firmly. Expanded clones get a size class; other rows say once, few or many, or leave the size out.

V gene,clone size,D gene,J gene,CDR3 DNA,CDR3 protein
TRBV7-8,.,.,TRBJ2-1,TGTGCCAGCAGCGCGGGCTTTAGCTCCTACAATGAGCAGTTCTTC,CASSAGFSSYNEQFF
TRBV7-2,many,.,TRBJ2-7,TGTGCCAGCAGCTTGTCCGTGGGATACGAGCAGTACTTC,CASSLSVGYEQYF
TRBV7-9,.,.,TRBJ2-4,TGTGCCAGCAGCGAGCAGGGGAGAGGGAACATTCAGTACTTC,CASSEQGRGNIQYF
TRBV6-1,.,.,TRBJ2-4,TGTGCCAGCAGCCCGGACAGAGCTGCCAAAAACATTCAGTACTTC,CASSPDRAAKNIQYF
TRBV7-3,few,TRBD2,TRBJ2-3,TGTGCCAGCAGCGCGAGGACTAGCGGGAGGTTGGGAGATACGCAGTATTTT,CASSARTSGRLGDTQYF
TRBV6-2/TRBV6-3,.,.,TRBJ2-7,TGTGCCAGCAGTTCGGAGGGCTACGAGCAGTACTTC,CASSSEGYEQYF
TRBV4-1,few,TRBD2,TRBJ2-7,TGCGCCAGCAGCCAAGATTGGACTAGCGGGTTGTCCTACGAGCAGTACTTC,CASSQDWTSGLSYEQYF
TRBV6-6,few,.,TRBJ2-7,TGTGCCGGTGGGCAGGGCTACGAGCAGTACTTC,CAGGQGYEQYF
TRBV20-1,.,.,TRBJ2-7,TGCAGTGCTAGAGATACCAGGCTCGTCCCCTACGAGCAGTACTTC,CSARDTRLVPYEQYF
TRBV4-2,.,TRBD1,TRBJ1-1,TGTGCCAGCAGCCAAGAGACAGGGTACAACACTGAAGCTTTCTTT,CASSQETGYNTEAFF
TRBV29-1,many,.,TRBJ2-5,TGCAGCGTTGAAGATTTGCGGGGTCGGGAGACCCAGTACTTC,CSVEDLRGRETQYF
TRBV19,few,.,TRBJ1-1,TGTGCCAGTAGTACAAGGACAGAGGCTGAAGCTTTCTTT,CASSTRTEAEAFF
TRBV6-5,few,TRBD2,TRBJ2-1,TGTGCCAGCAGTTACTCCTTTGGTAGCGGGACGAATGAGCAGTTCTTC,CASSYSFGSGTNEQFF
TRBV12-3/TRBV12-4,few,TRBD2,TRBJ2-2,TGTGCCAGCACCAGGACTAGCGGTGGCACCGGGGAGCTGTTTTTT,CASTRTSGGTGELFF
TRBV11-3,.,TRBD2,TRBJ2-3,TGTGCCAGCAGCCGGCAGTTGGCGGGAGGTAATGCGCAGTATTTT,CASSRQLAGGNAQYF
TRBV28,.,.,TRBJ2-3,TGTGCCAGCATAATCGGCGGGACCGGCACAGATACGCAGTATTTT,CASIIGGTGTDTQYF
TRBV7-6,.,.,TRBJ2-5,TGTGCCAGCAGCCCTTTTATGATAGTGGAGACCCAGTACTTC,CASSPFMIVETQYF
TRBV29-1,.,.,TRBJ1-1,TGCAGCGTTGAAGGATTAGTGAACACTGAAGCTTTCTTT,CSVEGLVNTEAFF
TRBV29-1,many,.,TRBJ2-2,TGCAGCGTTGGGACCCGGGACCCTAACACCGGGGAGCTGTTTTTT,CSVGTRDPNTGELFF
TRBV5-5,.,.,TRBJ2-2,TGTGCCAGCAGCTGGCCTTCCCCCACCGGGGAGCTGTTTTTT,CASSWPSPTGELFF
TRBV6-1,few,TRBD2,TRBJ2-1,TGTGCCAGCAGTGAAGATCCAGCGGGGTACTCCTACAATGAGCAGTTCTTC,CASSEDPAGYSYNEQFF
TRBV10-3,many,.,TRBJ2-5,TGTGCCATCAGTGGAGCGGAGTACCAAGAGACCCAGTACTTC,CAISGAEYQETQYF